The 21 T cell receptor beta chains below come from one sample, sequenced in a study of T cells in Graves' hyperthyroidism and ophthalmopathy. Regions amplified from RNA transcripts were the TCR beta CDR3 regions. Using the HTBI primer set, a first-round RT-PCR was run on the TCR CDR3. Each CDR3 protein gets one entry after TCRdb re-called the multiplex PCR reads with MiXCR. Among about 210,000 distinct CDR3 sequences listed, 15% to 20% were seen once. The material sequenced was blood. Receptors were obtained from a man aged 35-49 years with Graves' hyperthyroidism.

In this sample, this clonotype turned up many times. The chain is built from TRBV18 and TRBJ2-7; TRBD1 is a possible D gene (5 bases). Germline V gene data show CDR1 as KGHSH and CDR2 as LQKENI. V lost 3 bases, J lost 0 bases, and 6 bases lay in between. The CDR3 extends over 13 amino acids. CDR3 sequence (DNA): TGTGCCAGCTCACCGACAGACTCCTACGAGCAGTACTTC. It is translated as CASSPTDSYEQYF.

The J gene is TRBJ2-4, the V gene TRBV18, with D unclear. Trimming stripped 6 bases from V and 5 bases from J, with 20 bases between. The CDR3 sequence is 16 residues long. In germline, CDR1 is KGHSH, CDR2 LQKENI. CDR3 amino acids: CASSLFTPGPENIQYF. In DNA form, the CDR3 reads TGTGCCAGCTCCCTTTTTACTCCGGGTCCCGAAAACATTCAGTACTTC.

This clonotype was counted many times. J is TRBJ2-7 and V is TRBV7-2; 7 bases are shared with TRBD1. V lost 2 bases to trimming and J lost 6 bases; unmatched junction nucleotides: 4. The CDR3 runs 13 residues. CDR1 and CDR2 from the germline V gene are SGHTA and FQGNSA. The CDR3, as DNA: TGTGCCAGCAGCTTACCCGACAGGGTCGAGCAGTACTTC. Protein product: CASSLPDRVEQYF. The whole variable domain, remainder taken from reference TRBV7-2 and TRBJ2-7, is GAGVSQSPSNKVTEKGKDVELRCDPISGHTALYWYRQSLGQGLEFLIYFQGNSAPDKSGLPSDRFSAERTGGSVSTLTIQRTQQEDSAVYLCASSLPDRVEQYFGPGTRLTVT.

This clonotype was detected only a few times. The genes are TRBV2 and TRBJ2-3; TRBD1 might be the D (6 bases). V lost 9 bases and J lost 0, with 7 bases in between. Per germline, CDR1 SNHLY and CDR2 FYNNEI. This CDR3 region has 12 residues. This CDR3 reads CARGQSTDTQYF. The CDR3 DNA reads as TGTGCCAGAGGACAGAGCACAGATACGCAGTATTTT.

This clonotype was counted at least ten times. The rearrangement joins TRBV12-3 or TRBV12-4 to TRBJ2-7; no clear D gene. Trimming took off 4 bases at V and 3 bases at J, with 13 bases between the two ends. There are 14 residues in the CDR3. CDR3 bases: TGTGCCAGCAGTTCGTGGGCCGAGAGCTACGAGCAGTACTTC. This translates into CASSSWAESYEQYF.

The chain carries TRBV7-9 and TRBJ1-1; 9 nucleotides align to TRBD1. The CDR3 spans 20 residues. V gave up 4 bases and J gave up 4 bases; unmatched junction bases: 22. In germline, CDR1 is SEHNR, CDR2 FQNEAQ (reference sequence). Here the CDR3 DNA reads TGTGCCAGCAGCTCCCCTTTTCAAATCTACAGGGGGCGAGAGGGCACTGAAGCTTTCTTT. This codes for CASSSPFQIYRGREGTEAFF.

This clonotype was seen only a few times. The J gene is TRBJ2-3, the V gene TRBV18, with unresolved D. The germline V gene encodes CDR1 KGHSH and CDR2 LQKENI. The CDR3 totals 13 residues. V lost 3 bases and J 2 bases, leaving 6 bases between the germline ends. This CDR3 reads CASSPTDTDTQYF. CDR3 nucleotide sequence: TGTGCCAGCTCACCGACCGACACAGATACGCAGTATTTT.

The chain uses TRBV3-1 and TRBJ2-3; D is perhaps TRBD1 or TRBD2 (5 bases each). V was clipped by 7 bases and J by 1 base, with 12 bases between them. CDR3 size: 14 residues. Germline V CDR1 and CDR2: LGHDT, YNNKEL (reference sequence). CDR3 in amino acids: CASTHLGGTDTQYF. CDR3 DNA: TGTGCCAGCACCCACCTGGGGGGCACAGATACGCAGTATTTT.

The sample holds a few counts of this clonotype. The chain links TRBV6-2 or TRBV6-3 to TRBJ1-2; D unclear. Trimming cost V 7 bases and J 8 bases, with 14 bases left between them. Germline V gene lookup returns CDR1 MNHEY and CDR2 SVGEGT. This CDR3 is built from 12 residues. CDR3 loop: CASTPRTGGYTF. The CDR3 DNA is TGTGCCAGCACCCCAAGAACCGGAGGCTACACCTTC.

The chain employs TRBV6-5 and TRBJ1-2, with D unclear. The CDR3 covers 16 residues. Germline V gene sequence: CDR1 MNHEY, CDR2 SVGAGI. Trimming stripped 1 base from V and 2 bases from J, with 14 bases between. CDR3 in DNA: TGTGCCAGCAGTTACTACGGGCAGGTGGGCAACTATGGCTACACCTTC. It codes for CASSYYGQVGNYGYTF.

This clonotype has just a few counts. This may be a read error, as it is one base from a much larger clone. CDR3 loop: CASSDRDTGELFF. The CDR3 DNA is TGTGCCAGCAGTGACAGGGACACCGGGGAGCTGTTTTTT. The V and J genes are TRBV6-4 and TRBJ2-2; D remains unclear. Trimming removed 2 bases from V and 3 bases from J, with 4 bases in between. CDR1 MRHNA and CDR2 SNTAGT come from the germline V gene. The CDR3 is made up of 13 amino acids.

There are many counts of this clonotype. The rearrangement uses TRBV11-2 and TRBJ1-3; 8 positions agree with TRBD1. V lost 3 bases to trimming and J lost 4 bases; unmatched junction nucleotides: 5. The germline V gene encodes CDR1 SGHAT and CDR2 FQNNGV. The length of the CDR3 is 15 residues. CDR3 coding DNA: TGTGCCAGCAGCTTCCAGGGGGCGTCGGGAAACACCATATATTTT. This sequence encodes CASSFQGASGNTIYF.

The rearrangement uses TRBV7-2 and TRBJ2-1; 8 positions agree with TRBD2. The germline V gene has CDR1 SGHTA and CDR2 FQGNSA. This CDR3 comprises 14 residues. The V and J ends lost 4 bases and 9 bases, in that order; junction bases with no gene match: 8. The chain's CDR3 is CASSYRGGGAEQFF. The CDR3 coding sequence is TGTGCCAGCAGCTACCGGGGGGGGGGGGCTGAGCAGTTCTTC.

The chain is built from TRBV28 and TRBJ2-7; no definite D call. Trimming stripped 2 bases from V and 6 bases from J, with 5 bases between. Germline CDR1 is MDHEN and CDR2 is SYDVKM. This CDR3 spans 11 amino acids. Here the CDR3 DNA reads TGTGCCAGCAGTTTAATCGGCGAGCAGTACTTC. It yields the protein CASSLIGEQYF.

The rearrangement uses TRBV7-3 and TRBJ1-5; D not certain. The CDR3 consists of 13 residues. CDR1 and CDR2 (germline): SGHTA, FQGTGA. Between the trimmed V and J ends, which lost 5 bases and 5 bases, there was a span of 10 bases. The CDR3 region is CASSQDFDQPQHF. The CDR3 DNA is TGTGCCAGCAGCCAGGACTTTGATCAGCCCCAGCATTTT.

This clonotype was recorded at least ten times. This chain uses TRBV7-9 with TRBJ1-1; no definite D call. Germline assignment: CDR1 SEHNR and CDR2 FQNEAQ (reference sequence). V lost 2 bases and J 0 bases, leaving 4 bases between the germline ends. This CDR3 spans 13 amino acids. CDR3 DNA: TGTGCCAGCAGCTTAATGGTGAACACTGAAGCTTTCTTT. Residues: CASSLMVNTEAFF.

This clonotype was observed a handful of times. The chain recombines TRBV20-1 with TRBJ2-1; 8 bases map to TRBD2. CDR3 length: 15 residues. Germline-derived CDR1 and CDR2 are DFQATT and SNEGSKA (reference sequence). With V trimmed by 7 bases and J by 4 bases, 12 bases remained unmatched. CDR3 nucleotides: TGCAGTGGAGGAAGTCGGGGGGGTTTGTACAATGAGCAGTTCTTC. Amino acid sequence: CSGGSRGGLYNEQFF.

This clonotype was recorded many times. This chain's CDR3 is CASSNGGQETQYF. CDR3 nucleotide sequence: TGTGCCAGCAGCAACGGGGGGCAAGAGACCCAGTACTTC. The rearrangement links TRBV7-3 to TRBJ2-5, with 7 bases lining up with TRBD2. The V segment lost 5 bases and the J segment 2 bases; nucleotides outside the gene matches: 2. CDR1 SGHTA and CDR2 FQGTGA come from the germline V gene. CDR3 length: 13 amino acids. The full variable domain, rest sourced from reference TRBV7-3 and TRBJ2-5, is GAGVSQTPSNKVTEKGKYVELRCDPISGHTALYWYRQSLGQGPEFLIYFQGTGAADDSGLPNDRFFAVRPEGSVSTLKIQRTERGDSAVYLCASSNGGQETQYFGPGTRLLVL.

This clonotype was counted many times. The rearrangement joins TRBV28 to TRBJ2-5; 8 positions match TRBD2. The CDR3 is 15 amino acids. Germline V gene sequence: CDR1 MDHEN, CDR2 SYDVKM. J gave up 6 bases and V 3 bases, and 9 bases lay outside the gene matches. CDR3 in DNA: TGTGCCAGCAGTTTGGGAGGGACTAGGACGAAGACCCAGTACTTC. Translated, it gives CASSLGGTRTKTQYF.

The sample holds many counts of this clonotype. The chain joins TRBV20-1 to TRBJ1-4; 7 bases are a match to TRBD1. Germline loops: CDR1 DFQATT, CDR2 SNEGSKA (reference sequence). The CDR3 length is 15 residues. Trimming removed 0 bases from V and 5 bases from J; junction bases left unmatched: 6. CDR3 DNA sequence: TGCAGTGCTAGAGAACCGGGCAGGGGGAATGAAAAACTGTTTTTT. Translation: CSAREPGRGNEKLFF.

This clonotype appeared a few times. This rearrangement joins TRBV7-2 to TRBJ2-3, with 9 bases aligning to TRBD1. V shed 4 bases, J shed 3 bases, and the junction held 8 bases outside the gene matches. The CDR3 sequence is 16 residues long. Germline V gene data show CDR1 as SGHTA and CDR2 as FQGNSA. The DNA for the CDR3 is TGTGCCAGCAGCTCCTCCGGGACAGGGCCGACAGATACGCAGTATTTT. This encodes CASSSSGTGPTDTQYF.